The 30 T cell receptor beta chains given below trace back to one sample, sequenced in a study of cytomegalovirus exposure and HLA in healthy donors. The PCR used 60 Vbeta and 13 Jbeta primers. Generated by immunoSEQ multiplex PCR, the TCRdb table keeps only in-frame clones and is missing some. The top ten hold approximately 6% of the sample, which has some 54,000 clones, over 75% seen once. The specimen was PBMCs. The receptor source for this set is a male donor in good health and CMV-seronegative.

V usage is TRBV27 and J usage is TRBJ2-7; no reliable D call. V was pared by 2 bases and J by 5 bases, with 16 bases between. Germline V gene data show CDR1 as MNHEY and CDR2 as SMNVEV (reference sequence). The CDR3 extends over 15 amino acids. The CDR3 coding sequence is TGTGCCAGCAGTTTAACGAACCGGGTCTGGGACGAGCAGTACTTC. Protein: CASSLTNRVWDEQYF.

This clone was recorded only once. J is TRBJ1-6 and V is TRBV5-1; D uncertain. The CDR3 is 13 amino acids. Germline loops: CDR1 SGHRS, CDR2 YFSETQ. With 1 base removed from V and 7 bases from J, the gap between germline ends came to 6 bases. In DNA, the CDR3 is TGCGCCAGCAGCTTGTCAGGAAATTCACCCCTCCACTTT. This encodes CASSLSGNSPLHF.

This clone occurred a few times. The chain uses TRBV27 and TRBJ1-4, with 7 bases identical to TRBD1. The CDR3 extends over 17 amino acids. Germline CDR1 reads MNHEY; CDR2 reads SMNVEV (reference sequence). V trimming: 6 bases; J trimming: 8 bases; junction bases outside the gene matches: 18. CDR3 bases: TGTGCCAGCAGGGGTATAAGAACAGGGGAAAAAGGAGAAAAACTGTTTTTT. It codes for CASRGIRTGEKGEKLFF.

The chain links TRBV7-8 to TRBJ2-7, with a weak D call TRBD2 (6 bases). CDR3 length: 15 amino acids. The germline V gene encodes CDR1 SGHVS and CDR2 FQNEAQ. V lost 1 base to trimming and J lost 1 base, with 11 bases between them. The CDR3 DNA reads as TGTGCCAGCAGCTTAGACCTCGCGGGGTCCTACGAGCAGTACTTC. Its protein product is CASSLDLAGSYEQYF.

The chain is built from TRBV10-3 and TRBJ1-3, with 8 bases that match TRBD1. Germline values: CDR1 ENHRY, CDR2 SYGVKD. Unmatched junction bases numbered 1, after V lost 6 bases and J lost 0 bases. This CDR3 spans 14 amino acids. The CDR3 nucleotides read TGTGCCATCAGGGACAGGGCCTCTGGAAACACCATATATTTT. Protein: CAIRDRASGNTIYF.

The chain uses TRBV5-6 and TRBJ2-7; TRBD1 might be the D (6 bases). CDR1 and CDR2 from the germline V gene are SGHDT and YYEEEE. This CDR3 contains 13 residues. The ends were cut back, 4 bases at V and 4 bases at J, with 12 bases in the middle. The CDR3 sequence is CASSMRTAYEQYF. CDR3 coding DNA: TGTGCCAGCAGCATGCGGACAGCTTACGAGCAGTACTTC.

The chain combines TRBV15 with TRBJ2-5; a weak D match, TRBD1 (6 bases). The length of the CDR3 is 15 residues. V lost 0 bases and J lost 2, with 10 bases in between. Germline V lookup: CDR1 LNHNV, CDR2 YYDKDF (reference sequence). CDR3 coding DNA: TGTGCCACCAGCAGAGATCGGACAGTTCAAGAGACCCAGTACTTC. Protein sequence: CATSRDRTVQETQYF.

This clone was recorded a few times. This rearrangement joins TRBV4-3 to TRBJ1-2; 7 nucleotides agree with TRBD1. The J segment lost 8 bases and the V segment lost 0 bases, leaving 6 bases of the junction unmatched. The CDR3 contains 14 residues. Germline V gene data show CDR1 as LGHNA and CDR2 as YSLEER. The CDR3 protein is CASSQDLGGWGYTF. The DNA of the CDR3 is TGCGCCAGCAGCCAAGATCTAGGGGGCTGGGGCTACACCTTC.

With respect to this clone: The junction shows a germline mismatch at one end, possibly a read error. The rearrangement uses TRBV27 and TRBJ1-5; D perhaps matches TRBD1 (6 bases). This CDR3 contains 14 residues. The V gene's germline CDR1 is MNHEY and CDR2 SMNVEV (reference sequence). CDR3 coding DNA: TGTGCCAGCAGTTTACAGGGGAGCACTCAGCCCCAGCATTTT. The encoded protein is CASSLQGSTQPQHF.

The chain links TRBV9 to TRBJ2-3, with D possibly being TRBD2 (5 bases). CDR1 and CDR2 (germline): SGDLS, YYNGEE. The CDR3 extends over 14 amino acids. Between the trimmed V and J ends, which lost 1 base and 2 bases, there was a span of 8 bases. The CDR3 here is CASSVFGDTDTQYF. The CDR3 bases are TGTGCCAGCAGCGTATTCGGGGACACAGATACGCAGTATTTT.

This clone was seen just once. At one boundary the junction diverges from the germline segment, which might be a read error. This sequence joins TRBV7-7 and TRBJ2-5; D uncertain. Germline V gene data show CDR1 as SSHAT and CDR2 as FNYEAQ (reference sequence). The CDR3 has 14 amino acids. Here the CDR3 DNA reads TGTGCTAGCAGCCCCGCCCCCGGTGGAGAGACCCAGTACTTC. This codes for CASSPAPGGETQYF. The entire variable domain, with the rest obtained from reference TRBV7-7 and TRBJ2-5, is as follows: GAGVSQSPRYKVTKRGQDVTLRCDPISSHATLYWYQQALGQGPEFLTYFNYEAQPDKSGLPSDRFSAERPEGSISTLTIQRTEQRDSAMYRCASSPAPGGETQYFGPGTRLLVL.

This rearrangement joins TRBV21-1 to TRBJ2-7; the DNA was not used to check the table's D call, TRBD1. TRBV21-1 is designated a pseudogene. The CDR3 runs to 15 residues. The CDR3 nucleotides are TGTGCCAGCAGCAAAGTCAGGACAGGGGGCTACGAGCAGTACTTC. It is translated as CASSKVRTGGYEQYF.

This chain uses TRBV7-2 with TRBJ1-6; 7 bases agree with TRBD1. This CDR3 spans 16 amino acids. CDR1 is SGHTA, CDR2 FQGNSA, per germline. V was pared by 3 bases and J by 5 bases, with 7 bases of the junction left unmatched. CDR3 nucleotide sequence: TGTGCCAGCAGCTTCGCCGGGACAGTAGATAATTCACCCCTCCACTTT. Its protein is CASSFAGTVDNSPLHF.

The chain joins TRBV5-6 to TRBJ2-5; a possible D gene is TRBD2 (7 bases). The J call may be incorrect, as the DNA end agrees better with TRBJ2-7. This CDR3 is 15 amino acids long. Per germline, CDR1 SGHDT and CDR2 YYEEEE. CDR3 in DNA: TGTGCCAGCAGCTTCAACGGGGGGCCCTCCTACGAGCAGTACTTC. Protein sequence: CASSFNGGPSYEQYF.

This clone is termed medium-sized (0.01 to 0.1%). The chain combines TRBV4-3 with TRBJ1-3, with D possibly TRBD1 on 5 matching bases. The length of the CDR3 is 15 residues. Trimming took off 0 bases at V and 4 bases at J, with 10 bases between the two ends. From germline, CDR1 is LGHNA and CDR2 YSLEER. The CDR3 DNA is TGCGCCAGCAGCCAAGAGTCAGGGCTCGGAAACACCATATATTTT. Amino acids: CASSQESGLGNTIYF.

The V call is TRBV5-4, the J call TRBJ1-1, with 7 bases identical to TRBD1. From germline, CDR1 is SGHNT and CDR2 YYREEE (reference sequence). After removal of 4 bases from V and 0 bases from J, the junction contained 9 bases not matched to a gene. The CDR3 runs to 16 residues. CDR3 sequence reads: CASSRGQERMNTEAFF. The CDR3 DNA is TGTGCCAGCAGCCGTGGACAGGAACGGATGAACACTGAAGCTTTCTTT.

The chain combines TRBV6-6 with TRBJ1-5; maybe TRBD1 (6 bases). The V gene's germline CDR1 is MNHNY and CDR2 SVGAGI (reference sequence). The germline V and J ends were trimmed by 4 bases and 0 bases, with 10 bases remaining between them. The CDR3 has 15 amino acids. In nucleotides, the CDR3 is TGTGCCAGCAGTTTCTGGACAGATAGCAATCAGCCCCAGCATTTT. This gives the protein CASSFWTDSNQPQHF.

The CDR3 DNA reads as TGTGCCAGCAGCTTAGGGCAGGGTGGTAATGGCTACACCTTC. Protein sequence: CASSLGQGGNGYTF. The chain recombines TRBV7-9 with TRBJ1-2; weak D call: TRBD1 (5 bases). Trimming cost V 1 base and J 6 bases, with 12 bases left between them. Germline-derived CDR1 and CDR2 are SEHNR and FQNEAQ (reference sequence). The CDR3 covers 14 residues.

V usage is TRBV10-3 and J usage is TRBJ2-3; 7 nucleotides align to TRBD1. Germline CDR1 and CDR2: ENHRY and SYGVKD. CDR3 size: 15 residues. With V trimmed by 3 bases and J by 6 bases, 9 bases remained unmatched. This CDR3 reads CAISESTTGVDTQYF. In DNA, the CDR3 is TGTGCCATCAGTGAATCAACTACAGGGGTGGATACGCAGTATTTT.

The chain has TRBV15 and TRBJ1-5, with D hard to call. The CDR3 totals 12 residues. V lost 0 bases and J 11 bases, leaving 8 bases between the germline ends. Germline CDR1 is LNHNV and CDR2 is YYDKDF (reference sequence). CDR3 protein: CATSRDRFAQHF. The CDR3 DNA follows: TGTGCCACCAGCAGAGACAGATTTGCCCAGCATTTT.

The chain uses TRBV5-1 and TRBJ2-3; 7 bases are shared with TRBD1. The CDR3 contains 14 residues. V lost 3 bases, J lost 6 bases, and 7 bases stayed unmatched. CDR1 SGHRS and CDR2 YFSETQ come from the germline V gene. The CDR3 sequence: CASSYTGVTDTQYF. The DNA of the CDR3 is TGCGCCAGCAGCTACACAGGGGTAACGGATACGCAGTATTTT.

The V gene is TRBV5-1, the J gene TRBJ1-1, with a possible D match to TRBD1 (5 bases). V was clipped by 3 bases and J by 3 bases, with 15 bases between them. In germline, CDR1 is SGHRS, CDR2 YFSETQ. The CDR3 is 15 residues long. CDR3 nucleotides: TGCGCCAGCAGCTCGGGTAGTGGGGGGTACACTGAAGCTTTCTTT. Its translation: CASSSGSGGYTEAFF.

The rearrangement links TRBV29-1 to TRBJ1-1; D unclear. Per germline, CDR1 SQVTM and CDR2 ANQGSEA. The CDR3 has 11 residues. V gave up 4 bases and J gave up 6 bases, with 9 bases separating them. DNA of the CDR3: TGCAGCGTTGTGGGCCGCGCTGAAGCTTTCTTT. Protein: CSVVGRAEAFF.

This clone was counted a single time. The V and J genes are TRBV5-1 and TRBJ2-3; a weak D match, TRBD2 (5 bases). This CDR3 has 15 residues. Looked up from germline, CDR1 is SGHRS and CDR2 is YFSETQ. The V and J ends lost 0 bases and 4 bases respectively, with 12 bases between them. The CDR3 is CASSLENTRADTQYF. In DNA form, the CDR3 reads TGCGCCAGCAGCTTGGAAAACACGCGGGCAGATACGCAGTATTTT.

The rearrangement links TRBV18 to TRBJ1-4; 10 bases match TRBD1. The CDR3 runs to 15 residues. From germline, CDR1 is KGHSH and CDR2 LQKENI. Unmatched junction bases numbered 9, after V lost 6 bases and J lost 8 bases. The CDR3 protein is CASSQGPGQGEKLFF. DNA for the CDR3: TGTGCCAGCTCCCAGGGCCCGGGACAGGGGGAAAAACTGTTTTTT.

There are a few counts of this clone. J is TRBJ2-7 and V is TRBV19, with 10 bases that match TRBD1. Trimming removed 4 bases from V and 2 bases from J; junction bases left unmatched: 2. The CDR3 extends over 14 amino acids. Germline loops: CDR1 LNHDA, CDR2 SQIVND (reference sequence). In DNA form, the CDR3 reads TGTGCCAGTAGTACTGGACAGGGGGCCTACGAGCAGTACTTC. It is translated as CASSTGQGAYEQYF.

This clone was seen a single time. The V call is TRBV7-3, the J call TRBJ2-1; D is possibly TRBD2 (7 bases). The CDR3 has 15 residues. CDR1 SGHTA and CDR2 FQGTGA come from the germline V gene. Trimming pared 2 bases from V and 3 bases from J, leaving 11 bases between. In nucleotides, the CDR3 is TGTGCCAGCAGCTTAGCGGGGGCCCGCTACAATGAGCAGTTCTTC. It is translated as CASSLAGARYNEQFF.

In the case of this clone: Compared with germline, one end of the junction differs, possibly owing to a read error. The chain uses TRBV7-2 and TRBJ2-2; 9 bases are shared with TRBD1. This CDR3 is built from 15 residues. Germline V gives CDR1 SGHTA, CDR2 FQGNSA. The CDR3 DNA is TGTGCCAGCACCTTAGACAGGGGGATATCCGGGGAGCTGTTTTTT. This sequence encodes CASTLDRGISGELFF.

This clone was observed a few times. The chain carries TRBV9 and TRBJ2-2; TRBD2 aligns across 7 bases. CDR1 and CDR2 from the germline V gene are SGDLS and YYNGEE. Trimming at V came to 0 bases and at J to 5 bases, leaving 4 bases not matched to a gene. There are 15 residues in the CDR3. The chain's CDR3 is CASSVDGGGTGELFF. The CDR3 region has the DNA TGTGCCAGCAGCGTAGATGGGGGGGGGACCGGGGAGCTGTTTTTT.

There are a few counts of this clone. The rearrangement links TRBV5-4 to TRBJ1-1; D is uncertain. V gave up 4 bases and J gave up 0 bases, with 7 bases separating them. This CDR3 contains 13 residues. Germline-derived CDR1 and CDR2 are SGHNT and YYREEE (reference sequence). CDR3 bases: TGTGCCAGCAGCCCTGACATGAACACTGAAGCTTTCTTT. It yields the protein CASSPDMNTEAFF.